This T cell receptor beta chain came from a study of CD8 T cells in Susac syndrome. Random-hexamer reverse transcription was applied to about 0.5 to 1 ug RNA. Amplification of TCR beta CDR3 across 54 Vbeta and 13 Jbeta was performed with immunoSEQ multiplex PCR. TCRdb recomputed calls from the immunoSEQ multiplex PCR reads with MiXCR, one row per CDR3 protein. The sample yields about 300,000 distinct CDR3 sequences, around 83% seen once. CDR1 and CDR2 (germline): SEHNR, FQNEAQ (reference sequence). This CDR3 has 15 amino acids. The V and J ends lost 5 bases and 7 bases, in that order; junction bases with no gene match: 5. TEMRA cells were FACS-enriched and CD8+ and CD4+ T cells negatively isolated.

The sequence came from a human donor with multiple sclerosis. The sequenced sample consisted of CD8+ T cells from PBMCs. The chain carries TRBV7-9 and TRBJ1-6, with TRBD1 identical over 10 bases. The CDR3 region has the DNA TGTGCCAGCAGCGATGGACAGGGGGGCAATTCACCCCTCCACTTT. It codes for CASSDGQGGNSPLHF.